The present T cell receptor (beta chain) was sequenced within a study of T-cell memory formation after mild COVID-19. This CDR3 is 18 amino acids long. CDR1 and CDR2 from the germline V gene are SEHNR and FQNEAQ (reference sequence). V shed 0 bases and J shed 4 bases, with 19 bases lying between them. MiXCR, applied by TCRdb to the 5' RACE reads, yields one record per CDR3 protein. The sample shows hundreds of thousands of distinct CDR3 sequences, about 20% of them seen only once. This clonotype was counted between two and nine times. The target antigen is unknown. Study-wide findings and caveats: For second-wave clones that peaked at day 37, SARS-CoV-2 specificity went unverified.

The receptor was derived from an adult woman who had mild COVID-19 (a few samples of this study predate the infection). Cell type and time point are not known. The chain recombines TRBV7-9 with TRBJ2-1; D perhaps matches TRBD2 (6 bases). Sequenced: PBMCs or a T cell subset sorted from them (not recorded which). The CDR3 nucleotides are TGTGCCAGCAGCTTAGCCTGGGCTTTGGGCGCGGGATACAATGAGCAGTTCTTC. This gives the protein CASSLAWALGAGYNEQFF.